Listed below are T cell receptor beta chains from one sample, sequenced in a study of blood T cell repertoires in COVID-19. Assay used: immunoSEQ multiplex PCR; TCRdb lists only in-frame clones, some missing. The sample contains 97,000 or so clones, approximately 80% of which appear only once. Sequenced: peripheral blood. The receptors originated from a man in his sixties with active or convalescent COVID-19. Each CDR3 is given with its conserved first and last residue. Each record gives: CDR3 protein, V gene, J gene.

CDR3: CASRPQRGIYNEQFF
V: TRBV6-5
J: TRBJ2-1

CDR3: CASSRWTTNNEQFF
V: TRBV19
J: TRBJ2-1

CDR3: CASKGRSGSQETQYF
V: TRBV23-1
J: TRBJ2-5

CDR3: CASALAASSYNSPLHF
V: TRBV2
J: TRBJ1-6

CDR3: CASSLAHITDTQYF
V: TRBV6-6
J: TRBJ2-3

CDR3: CASSHSDTTYEQYF
V: TRBV6-5
J: TRBJ2-7

CDR3: CASSLGGLAINEQFF
V: TRBV9
J: TRBJ2-1

CDR3: CARGGTGELFF
V: TRBV2
J: TRBJ2-2

CDR3: CATSEDSGANVLTF
V: TRBV15
J: TRBJ2-6

CDR3: CASSFPSSGRGTEAFF
V: TRBV5-1
J: TRBJ1-1

CDR3: CASSAPMTGEAFF
V: TRBV12-3/TRBV12-4
J: TRBJ1-1

CDR3: CASSLTPSNEQYF
V: TRBV5-6
J: TRBJ2-7

CDR3: CAISDGGSWETQYF
V: TRBV10-3
J: TRBJ2-5

CDR3: CAWTLSRGVTGELFF
V: TRBV30
J: TRBJ2-2

CDR3: CASTNRGGTEAFF
V: TRBV19
J: TRBJ1-1

CDR3: CASIPFEDTEAFF
V: TRBV28
J: TRBJ1-1

CDR3: CASSVSDNEQFF
V: TRBV9
J: TRBJ2-1

CDR3: CATSRLAGDNEQFF
V: TRBV19
J: TRBJ2-1

CDR3: CASSRDRYEQYF
V: TRBV5-4
J: TRBJ2-7

CDR3: CASSYSELSNQPQHF
V: TRBV6-2/TRBV6-3
J: TRBJ1-5